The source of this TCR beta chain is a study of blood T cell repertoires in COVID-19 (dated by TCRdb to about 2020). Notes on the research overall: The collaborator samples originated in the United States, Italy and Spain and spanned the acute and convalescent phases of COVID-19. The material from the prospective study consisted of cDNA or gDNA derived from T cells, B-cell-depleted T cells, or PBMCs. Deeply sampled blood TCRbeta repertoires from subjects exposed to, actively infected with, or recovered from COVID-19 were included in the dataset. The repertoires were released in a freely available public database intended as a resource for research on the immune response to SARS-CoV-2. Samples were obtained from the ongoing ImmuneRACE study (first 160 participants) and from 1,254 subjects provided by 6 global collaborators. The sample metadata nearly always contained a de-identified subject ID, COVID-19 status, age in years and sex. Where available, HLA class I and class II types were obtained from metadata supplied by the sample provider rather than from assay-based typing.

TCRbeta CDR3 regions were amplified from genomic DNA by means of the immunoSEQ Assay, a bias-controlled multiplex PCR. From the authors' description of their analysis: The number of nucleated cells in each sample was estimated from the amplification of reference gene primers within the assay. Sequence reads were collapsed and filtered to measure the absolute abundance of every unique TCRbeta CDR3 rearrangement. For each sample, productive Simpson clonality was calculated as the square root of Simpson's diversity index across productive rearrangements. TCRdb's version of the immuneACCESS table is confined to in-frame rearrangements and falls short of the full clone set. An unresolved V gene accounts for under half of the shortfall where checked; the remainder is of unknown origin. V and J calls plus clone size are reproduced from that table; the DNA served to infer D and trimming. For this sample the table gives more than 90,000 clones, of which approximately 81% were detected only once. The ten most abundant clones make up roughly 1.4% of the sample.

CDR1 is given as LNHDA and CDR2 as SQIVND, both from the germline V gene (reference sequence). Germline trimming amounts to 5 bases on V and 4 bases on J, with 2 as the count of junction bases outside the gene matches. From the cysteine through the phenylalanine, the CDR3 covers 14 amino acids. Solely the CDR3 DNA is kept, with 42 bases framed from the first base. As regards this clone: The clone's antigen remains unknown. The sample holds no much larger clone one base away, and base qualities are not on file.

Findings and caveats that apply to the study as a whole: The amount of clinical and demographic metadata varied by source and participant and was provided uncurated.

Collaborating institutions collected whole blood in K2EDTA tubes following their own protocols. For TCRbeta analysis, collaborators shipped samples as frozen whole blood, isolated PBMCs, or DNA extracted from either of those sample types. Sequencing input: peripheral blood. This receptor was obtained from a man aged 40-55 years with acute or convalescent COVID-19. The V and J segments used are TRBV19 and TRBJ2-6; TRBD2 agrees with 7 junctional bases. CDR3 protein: CASSAGAGANVLTF. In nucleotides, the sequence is TGTGCCAGTAGTGCGGGAGCAGGGGCCAACGTCCTGACTTTC.